Given below is one T cell receptor (beta chain) in context. It lacks a known antigen. No base quality values were provided; no much bigger clone lies one nucleotide off. These data belong to a study of blood T cell repertoires in COVID-19 (dated by TCRdb to the early 2020s). Looking at the study overall: For ImmuneRACE Cohort 3, a participant was defined as recovered based on two consecutive negative NP/OP PCR tests, clearance by a healthcare professional, or resolution of symptoms. The dataset comprised deeply sampled blood TCRbeta repertoires from subjects exposed to, actively infected with, or recovered from COVID-19. Where HLA class I and class II types were available, the types were taken from metadata supplied by the sample provider, not from assay-based typing. Collaborator samples came from the United States, Italy and Spain and covered acute and convalescent phases of COVID-19. The sample metadata nearly always contained a de-identified subject ID, COVID-19 status, age in years and sex. The material from the prospective study consisted of cDNA or gDNA derived from T cells, B-cell-depleted T cells, or PBMCs. Samples were obtained from the ongoing ImmuneRACE study (first 160 participants) and from approximately 1,200 subjects provided by 6 global collaborators. The repertoires were released in a freely available public database intended as a resource for research on the immune response to SARS-CoV-2.

The CDR3 contains 16 residues, cysteine and phenylalanine counted. Only the CDR3 region is kept as DNA, spanning 48 bases read in frame from base 1. Trimming leaves V shorter by 7 bases and J shorter by 2 bases, with the junction holding 11 bases beyond the gene matches. CDR1 and CDR2, looked up from the germline V gene, are SNHLY and FYNNEI. Broad study findings and their caveats: The quantity of clinical and demographic metadata differed by source and by participant and was supplied without curation.

Participants in the prospective study were aged about 18 to 90 years, lived in 20 to 25 United States geographic areas, and enrolled through a virtual design. In the prospective study, participants were assigned to cohorts based on the clinical history participants reported in a screening survey and a study questionnaire. In the prospective study, mobile phlebotomists collected whole blood, serum and a nasopharyngeal or oropharyngeal swab from each participant. Participants in the prospective study had the option to provide additional blood draws and questionnaires over a 2-month period. Before DNA extraction, prospective study blood samples were shipped either frozen or at room temperature. TCRbeta CDR3 regions were amplified from genomic DNA using the immunoSEQ Assay, a bias-controlled multiplex PCR. The paper's processing steps were these. The number of nucleated cells in each sample was estimated by amplification of reference gene primers within the assay. To quantify the absolute abundance of each unique TCRbeta CDR3 rearrangement, sequence reads were collapsed and filtered. For each sample, productive Simpson clonality was calculated as the square root of Simpson's diversity index across productive rearrangements. The table comes from immuneACCESS by way of TCRdb, which keeps in-frame sequences with V and J called. Part of the clones is missing from these tables; in studies checked, under half for an unresolved V gene and the rest for unknown reasons. V, J and clone size were drawn from that table, and D and trimming were deduced from the DNA. The sample table records 300,000 to 450,000 clones; around 87% of these occur just once. Approximately 1.8% of the sample lies in the top ten.

The source is a middle-aged man in a cohort exposed to, infected with or recovered from COVID-19 (not recorded which). The chain employs TRBV2 and TRBJ2-7; TRBD2 matches 10 bases in the middle. The sample was PBMCs or T cells enriched from blood (not recorded which). This receptor has the CDR3 CASTPSTSGTPYEQYF. The DNA sequence is TGTGCCAGCACCCCATCTACTAGCGGGACCCCCTACGAGCAGTACTTC.